Listed below are T cell receptor beta chains from one sample, sequenced in a study of CD8 T cells in ankylosing spondylitis. TCRdb processed the 5' RACE reads anew with MiXCR; each CDR3 protein has one entry. The sample shows over 600,000 distinct CDR3 sequences, 19% of them seen only once. Sequencing input: blood, either unsorted or a sorted T cell fraction (not recorded which). Receptors originate from a male donor with ankylosing spondylitis. CDR3s include the opening cysteine and the closing phenylalanine or tryptophan.

length,V,CDR3
16,TRBV10-3,CAISEGTGSINYGYTF
15,TRBV4-3,CASSQVASGADTQYF
14,TRBV20-1,CSAPTSGGWETQYF
13,TRBV18,CASSQGWADTQYF
14,TRBV29-1,CSVTGQGADTEAFF
12,TRBV5-6,CASSYVGNIQYF
16,TRBV20-1,CSAERLRRGAYNEQFF
15,TRBV20-1,CSARVGRVSTDTQYF
15,TRBV6-2/TRBV6-3,CASNRGPSASYEQYF
11,TRBV30,CAWMTGAEQFF
13,TRBV9,CASSPGGQAGYTF
13,TRBV7-3,CASSSTGETEAFF
14,TRBV6-1,CASSGLAGSNEQFF
13,TRBV6-1,CASSKTVNEKLFF
13,TRBV29-1,CSVEAGGRNEQFF
15,TRBV20-1,CSAREGRQGADTQYF
15,TRBV18,CASSPAPQGAHTIYF
13,TRBV27,CASSKGPNYGYTF
13,TRBV20-1,CSAPGQGASEQFF
15,TRBV11-3,CASSLLSRGRETQYF
14,TRBV6-5,CASSYSTGTNEQYF
14,TRBV11-2,CASRAGLSNSPLHF
15,TRBV7-9,CASSLPRGTEETQYF
13,TRBV30,CAWSVEGSQPQHF
15,TRBV5-6,CASSFYAILGSPLHF
14,TRBV20-1,CSAKGTPFNTEAFF
15,TRBV7-3,CASSYSGPTNNEQFF
15,TRBV7-9,CASSLVPRVNTEAFF
16,TRBV11-2,CASSSLQEVSNQPQHF
19,TRBV10-3,CAISESRLAGGKFNNEQFF
14,TRBV12-3/TRBV12-4,CASSLGNSNTEAFF
16,TRBV11-2,CASSLGVGGANYGYTF
16,TRBV7-9,CASSLDPDRLNTEAFF
11,TRBV7-3,CASSSGYEQFF
14,TRBV4-1,CASSQTDQKNIQYF
21,TRBV4-2,CASSQGGQGPGGRALSYEQYF
15,TRBV9,CASSPPPQGGTEAFF
14,TRBV20-1,CSANPGQGAVRAFF
16,TRBV7-3,CASSSGLAGGGDTQYF
13,TRBV10-3,CAISESDKETQYF
17,TRBV9,CASSVVPGQGLYNEQFF
12,TRBV7-6,CASSFERLEAFF
15,TRBV7-3,CASSPQGGGTDTQYF
12,TRBV12-3/TRBV12-4,CATRGPSYEQYF
16,TRBV15,CATSSRTQGPIYEQYF
12,TRBV12-3/TRBV12-4,CASSSDRHGYTF
15,TRBV6-5,CASSYSGTIGNTIYF
15,TRBV10-3,CAITDSGGSSYEQYF
14,TRBV9,CASSVGIGYYGYTF
18,TRBV4-1,CASSLVHGTGGLLGELFF
13,TRBV20-1,CSARGTGALQAFF